Sequencing of this T cell receptor (beta chain) was carried out in a study of OX40 agonist ivuxolimab in advanced cancers. This clone was seen a few times. Its antigen remains unknown. CDR1 and CDR2 from the germline V gene are SGHNT and YYREEE (reference sequence). This CDR3 region has 17 residues. V was cut by 2 bases and J by 4 bases, with 18 bases left in between. Study outcomes and limitations: Low clonal expansion, among the lowest seen, marked partial responders at 0.1-3.0 mg/kg.

The assay was immunoSEQ multiplex PCR, and TCRdb's table has in-frame clones only and misses some. The sample lists fewer than 80,000 clones; about 85% were seen once. V is TRBV5-4 and J is TRBJ2-2; perhaps TRBD2 as D (6 bases). This TCR derives from an adult with an advanced solid tumor such as melanoma, head and neck, liver or kidney cancer. The sample was CD4+ or CD8+ T cells sorted from blood, taken in a trial of the OX40 agonist ivuxolimab. The CDR3 DNA follows: TGTGCCAGCAGCTTAGGTGCGGGACCGGTGGGCACCGGGGAGCTGTTTTTT. Its protein is CASSLGAGPVGTGELFF.